This is a list of T cell receptor beta chains from one sample in a study of blood T cell repertoires in COVID-19. TCRdb's copy holds only in-frame clones and misses some; the assay was immunoSEQ multiplex PCR. The sample shows under 150,000 clones, 75% to 90% of them seen only once. The sequenced sample was peripheral blood. These receptors came from a man aged 65 to 85 with acute or convalescent COVID-19. CDR3s include the opening cysteine and the closing phenylalanine or tryptophan. D genes are given only for firm matches. Size values are once, few and many counts, or a class for expanded clones, and some rows have none.

TRBJ2-4 . TRBV19 . TGTGCCAGTACTGGCGGAAACATTCAGTACTTC CASTGGNIQYF
TRBJ2-5 . TRBV5-1 TRBD2 TGCGCCAGCAGTTCGGGGGAGGGGAAAGAGACCCAGTACTTC CASSSGEGKETQYF
TRBJ2-5 . TRBV5-1 TRBD1 TGCGCCAGCAGCTTCGACAGGGTTGAGACCCAGTACTTC CASSFDRVETQYF
TRBJ2-7 . TRBV7-3 . TGTGCCAGCAGCCAAGGACAATCCTACGAGCAGTACTTC CASSQGQSYEQYF
TRBJ2-7 . TRBV19 . TGTGCCAGTAGCTCCTCCCCCGGGAAGGGCGAGCAGTACTTC CASSSSPGKGEQYF
TRBJ2-1 . TRBV2 TRBD2 TGTGCCAGCAGTGTGGTTCGCGGGAGATACAATGAGCAGTTCTTC CASSVVRGRYNEQFF
TRBJ2-2 . TRBV3-1/TRBV3-2 . TGTGCCAGCAGCCAAGATCTGTTCACCGGGGAGCTGTTTTTT CASSQDLFTGELFF
TRBJ1-1 once TRBV7-2 . TGTGCCAGCAGCTTAGTGTCCCTAAGAGCGGAAGCTTTCTTT CASSLVSLRAEAFF
TRBJ1-2 . TRBV10-2 . TGCGCCAGCAGTGAGTCGACAGATCTATGGGGCTACACCTTC CASSESTDLWGYTF
TRBJ1-2 . TRBV7-8 TRBD1 TGTGCCAGCAGCTTAGCGATGGGACAGGGCGATTACTATGGCTACACCTTC CASSLAMGQGDYYGYTF
TRBJ1-6 . TRBV3-1/TRBV3-2 TRBD1 TGTGCCAGCAGCCAAGGGACAGGGGTGGCTTCACCCCTCCACTTT CASSQGTGVASPLHF
TRBJ2-5 . TRBV28 TRBD2 TGTGCCAGCAGTGTAGCGGGGGCTGGAGAGACCCAGTACTTC CASSVAGAGETQYF
TRBJ1-2 . TRBV7-9 . TGTGCCAGCCGTGACAGGACCTCCTATGGCTACACCTTC CASRDRTSYGYTF
TRBJ1-4 . TRBV11-2 . TGTGCCAGCAGCCATCTTAGGGGGAATGAAAAACTGTTTTTT CASSHLRGNEKLFF
TRBJ2-1 . TRBV27 TRBD2 TGTGCCAGCAGTCTCAAAAACGGACTAGCGGTAAACAATGAGCAGTTCTTC CASSLKNGLAVNNEQFF
TRBJ2-7 . TRBV27 . TGTGCCAGCAGTCCGTCTCCCCCGGGGGGCATCGCCTACGAGCAGTACTTC CASSPSPPGGIAYEQYF
TRBJ2-5 . TRBV25-1 . TGTGCCAGCAGTGGCCACGGACAGTTTAATCAAGAGACCCAGTACTTC CASSGHGQFNQETQYF
TRBJ2-7 . TRBV5-1 TRBD2 TGCGTCAGCCAAGCGGGGGGACCCGGCTACGAGCAGTACTTC CVSQAGGPGYEQYF
TRBJ1-6 . TRBV6-5 TRBD1 TGTGCCAGCAGCTCCGGGACAGAGAATTCACCCCTCCACTTT CASSSGTENSPLHF
TRBJ2-5 . TRBV30 TRBD2 TGTGCCTGGAGCCCGGGGGGGCCTGGGACCCAGTACTTC CAWSPGGPGTQYF
TRBJ1-1 once TRBV7-9 TRBD1 TGTGCCAGCAGCTCACCCCAGGGGGTAAGGGGCACTGAAGCTTTCTTT CASSSPQGVRGTEAFF
TRBJ2-5 few TRBV28 . TGTGCCAGCTCCGGGACAACCCAAGAGACCCAGTACTTC CASSGTTQETQYF
TRBJ1-1 . TRBV14 . TGTGCCAGCAGCCGGATCACAGGGAAAGCTTTCTTT CASSRITGKAFF
TRBJ1-1 . TRBV19 TRBD1 TGTGCCAGTAGTATGGCGAGGACAGGGAACACTGAAGCTTTCTTT CASSMARTGNTEAFF
TRBJ1-4 . TRBV18 . TGTGCCAGCTCACCATCAAACCCCCGGGTGAATGAAAAACTGTTTTTT CASSPSNPRVNEKLFF
TRBJ1-5 . TRBV28 . TGTGCCAGCAGTTTATGGGGACTTCGGGGGTATAGCAATCAGCCCCAGCATTTT CASSLWGLRGYSNQPQHF
TRBJ1-3 . TRBV5-1 TRBD1 TGCGCCAGCCAACAGGGGGCAGGAGGAAACACCATATATTTT CASQQGAGGNTIYF
TRBJ1-2 . TRBV5-1 TRBD1 TGCGCCAGCAGCCCGACGGGACAGGAATTTGGCTACACCTTC CASSPTGQEFGYTF
TRBJ2-7 . TRBV5-1 TRBD2 TGCGCCAGCAGCTTTAGCGGGGGGGCGAACGAGCAGTACTTC CASSFSGGANEQYF
TRBJ1-4 . TRBV4-1 TRBD1 TGCGCCAGCAGCCGAGCGGGACAGGGTGGTGAAAAACTGTTTTTT CASSRAGQGGEKLFF
TRBJ1-2 . TRBV5-1 TRBD1 TGCGCCAGCAGCGCCAACCGGGACAGGGTTGGCTACACCTTC CASSANRDRVGYTF
TRBJ2-2 . TRBV30 TRBD1 TGTGCCTGGTCCCGCGGGACAGGTACCGGGGAGCTGTTTTTT CAWSRGTGTGELFF
TRBJ1-2 . TRBV3-1/TRBV3-2 TRBD1 TGTGCCAGCAGGCAAGACGACAGGGGGGAAGAAGGCTACACCTTC CASRQDDRGEEGYTF
TRBJ2-5 . TRBV4-1 TRBD2 TGCGCCAGCAGCCAAGCACTAGCGGGGAGAGAAGAGACCCAGTACTTC CASSQALAGREETQYF
TRBJ2-1 . TRBV18 TRBD2 TGTGCCAGCTCCCCGAGGCGGGGGGACAATGAGCAGTTCTTC CASSPRRGDNEQFF
TRBJ2-1 . TRBV6-4 TRBD2 TGTGCCAGCAGTGCTAGCGGGGGGGCCTATGAGCAGTTCTTC CASSASGGAYEQFF
TRBJ1-2 . TRBV12-3/TRBV12-4 . TGTGCCAGCAGTTTCGAGGCATATGGCTACACCTTC CASSFEAYGYTF
TRBJ1-5 few TRBV19 . TGTGCCAGTAGGGCCCAGGGATATAGCAATCAGCCCCAGCATTTT CASRAQGYSNQPQHF
TRBJ1-4 once TRBV19 TRBD1 TGTGCCACCCGAGGGGGACAGAAAACTGAAAAACTGTTTTTT CATRGGQKTEKLFF
TRBJ2-1 . TRBV5-1 TRBD1 TGCGCCAGTGCCCCCGGGACAGGGGTCGACAATGAGCAGTTCTTC CASAPGTGVDNEQFF
TRBJ1-1 . TRBV5-1 TRBD1 TGCGCCAGCAGCTTCGGCAGGGGGTACACTGAAGCTTTCTTT CASSFGRGYTEAFF
TRBJ2-1 . TRBV7-8 TRBD1 TGTGCCAGCAGCCTATGGACAGGGAGGTCCTACAATGAGCAGTTCTTC CASSLWTGRSYNEQFF
TRBJ2-2 few TRBV7-6 . TGTGCCAGCAGCTTATATCAGGGAGGCCGGGAGCTGTTTTTT CASSLYQGGRELFF
TRBJ1-6 . TRBV2 . TGTGCCAGCAGTGAATTCGGGGGACCCTATAATTCACCCCTCCACTTT CASSEFGGPYNSPLHF
TRBJ1-5 . TRBV4-2 . TGTGCCAGCAGCCAGAGAATGCAGGGTGGCAATCAGCCCCAGCATTTT CASSQRMQGGNQPQHF
TRBJ2-5 . TRBV5-1 TRBD2 TGCGCCAGCAGCTTGGCCGGGACTAGCGGGGCACAAGAGACCCAGTACTTC CASSLAGTSGAQETQYF
TRBJ2-3 . TRBV5-1 TRBD1 TGCGCCAGCAGCTTGGCGGTTACAGGGGTCCCAGATACGCAGTATTTT CASSLAVTGVPDTQYF
TRBJ1-2 . TRBV7-9 TRBD1 TGTGCCAGCAGCTTAGGAAGGGGACAGTCAAACTATGGCTACACCTTC CASSLGRGQSNYGYTF
TRBJ1-5 . TRBV25-1 . TGTGCCAGCACAAGACCCCGCGGGGTCAGCAATCAGCCCCAGCATTTT CASTRPRGVSNQPQHF
TRBJ1-1 . TRBV9 . TGTGCCAGCAGCCCAGGACTGGCGAACACTGAAGCTTTCTTT CASSPGLANTEAFF
TRBJ2-1 . TRBV24-1 TRBD2 TGTGCCACCTTCAGGGACGGGGGGACTAGCGGGGGCCTTTGGAATGAGCAGTTCTTC CATFRDGGTSGGLWNEQFF
TRBJ2-7 . TRBV29-1 . TGCAGCGTTGTACAGCCCCACTACGAGCAGTACTTC CSVVQPHYEQYF
TRBJ1-1 few TRBV28 TRBD1 TGTGCCAGCAGTTTATCCAGGGGGCTTTGGAGCACTGAAGCTTTCTTT CASSLSRGLWSTEAFF
TRBJ2-7 . TRBV5-8 . TGTGCCAGCAGCTTAACAGGGATAGAGCAGTACTTC CASSLTGIEQYF
TRBJ2-5 . TRBV10-3 TRBD2 TGTGCCATCAGTGAGTCGCTAGCGGGGCAAGAGACCCAGTACTTC CAISESLAGQETQYF
TRBJ1-2 . TRBV2 . TGTGCCAGCGGCGGACTCTTCTATGGTGGCTACACCTTC CASGGLFYGGYTF